The T cell receptor beta chain described here comes from a study of cytomegalovirus exposure and HLA in healthy donors. Whole-study results and caveats: Published work reported that the classifier diagnosed cytomegalovirus status with high specificity and sensitivity. An analysis done earlier found most TCR beta V segments productive about 90% or about 30% of the time. A reported reduction in N-insertions relative to the approximately 670-donor mean was seen in an Asian-associated ancestry cluster in a later analysis.

Per the germline V gene, CDR1 is SGHKS and CDR2 is YYEKEE (reference sequence). The CDR3 consists of 16 residues. V lost 0 bases and J lost 3, with 16 bases in between. Use of 60 Vbeta and 13 Jbeta primers characterized the PCR. Produced via immunoSEQ multiplex PCR; TCRdb's table is partial and in-frame only. The table has 200,000 or so clones, approximately 80% seen once. This clone is a singleton in its sample. Its antigen remains unidentified. The sample taken for sequencing was PBMCs. The V gene is TRBV5-5, the J gene TRBJ2-7; weak D call: TRBD1 (6 bases). The clonotype comes from a girl between 5 and 17 years old in good health and CMV-seronegative. CDR3 in amino acids: CASSLALDRSYYEQYF. For the CDR3, the DNA is TGTGCCAGCAGCTTGGCTCTGGACAGAAGTTACTACGAGCAGTACTTC.